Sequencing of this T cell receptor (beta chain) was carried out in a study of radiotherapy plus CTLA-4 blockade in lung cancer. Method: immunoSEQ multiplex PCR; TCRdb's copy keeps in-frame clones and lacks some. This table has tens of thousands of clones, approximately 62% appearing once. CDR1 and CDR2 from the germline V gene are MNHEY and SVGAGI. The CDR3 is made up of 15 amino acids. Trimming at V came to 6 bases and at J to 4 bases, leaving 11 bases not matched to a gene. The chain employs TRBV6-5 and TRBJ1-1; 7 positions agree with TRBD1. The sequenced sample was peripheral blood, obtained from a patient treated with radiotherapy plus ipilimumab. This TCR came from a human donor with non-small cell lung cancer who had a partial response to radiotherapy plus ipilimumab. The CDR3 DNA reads TGTGCCAGCAGGACAGGGTGGGCCCAGGGCACTGAAGCTTTCTTT. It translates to CASRTGWAQGTEAFF.